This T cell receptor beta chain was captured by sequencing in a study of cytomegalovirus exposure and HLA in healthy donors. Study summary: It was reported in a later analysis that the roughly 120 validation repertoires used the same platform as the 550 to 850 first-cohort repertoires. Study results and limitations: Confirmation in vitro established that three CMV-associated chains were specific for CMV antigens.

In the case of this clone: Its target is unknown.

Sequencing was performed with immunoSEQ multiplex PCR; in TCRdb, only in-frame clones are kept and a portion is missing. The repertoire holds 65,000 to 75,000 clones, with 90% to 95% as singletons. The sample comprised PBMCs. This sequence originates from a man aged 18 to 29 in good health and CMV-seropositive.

CDR3 region: CASSYARLAEAYEQYF. In nucleotides, the CDR3 is TGTGCCAGCAGTTACGCCCGACTAGCGGAGGCATACGAGCAGTACTTC. The V gene is TRBV6-6, the J gene TRBJ2-7; TRBD2 matches at 9 bases. V dropped 2 bases and J dropped 4; count of bases not matched to a gene: 9. Germline CDR1 is MNHNY and CDR2 is SVGAGI (reference sequence). There are 16 residues in the CDR3.